This T cell receptor (beta chain) is from a study of beta chain features in type 1 diabetes. J was trimmed by 1 base and V by 3 bases; bases with no gene match: 6. The germline V gene has CDR1 KGHSH and CDR2 LQKENI. The CDR3 sequence is 16 residues long. Of the isolated RNA, all was reverse transcribed, and so the sequenced material was expressed TCRB transcripts. Some 3.4 million reads were obtained on average from naive, central memory and regulatory T cell samples. Clones were read by immunoSEQ multiplex PCR, and TCRdb kept only the in-frame ones, dropping some. This table has under 950,000 clones, roughly 15% appearing once.

The V call is TRBV18, the J call TRBJ2-3, with 8 bases matching TRBD2. The sequence was collected from a woman aged 18 to 35 in good health. The sequenced sample was naive CD4+ T cells from blood. CDR3 nucleotide sequence: TGTGCCAGCTCACCCCCCAGCGGGAGCCGCACAGATACGCAGTATTTT. Translated: CASSPPSGSRTDTQYF.